This TCR beta chain was profiled in a study of blood T cells in healthy people across ages. There are a few counts of this clonotype. V lost 3 bases and J lost 6, with 11 bases in between. The germline gives CDR1 KGHDR, CDR2 SFDVKD. The CDR3 is made up of 14 amino acids. The use of a sample-barcoded 5' primer and a J-beta primer mix characterized a second PCR of about 7 to 12 cycles. TCRdb re-called the 5' RACE reads with MiXCR, one entry per CDR3 protein. This sample has some 1,000,000 distinct CDR3 sequences, with 20% to 25% found just once. These sequences were also reported in another study, on T cells of mothers and their children.

This receptor was taken from a girl under 10 years old in good health. Sequencing used blood. V usage is TRBV24-1 and J usage is TRBJ2-1; D gene unclear. The CDR3 reads CATSDLGNPNEQFF. CDR3 coding DNA: TGTGCCACCAGTGATCTCGGAAACCCCAATGAGCAGTTCTTC.